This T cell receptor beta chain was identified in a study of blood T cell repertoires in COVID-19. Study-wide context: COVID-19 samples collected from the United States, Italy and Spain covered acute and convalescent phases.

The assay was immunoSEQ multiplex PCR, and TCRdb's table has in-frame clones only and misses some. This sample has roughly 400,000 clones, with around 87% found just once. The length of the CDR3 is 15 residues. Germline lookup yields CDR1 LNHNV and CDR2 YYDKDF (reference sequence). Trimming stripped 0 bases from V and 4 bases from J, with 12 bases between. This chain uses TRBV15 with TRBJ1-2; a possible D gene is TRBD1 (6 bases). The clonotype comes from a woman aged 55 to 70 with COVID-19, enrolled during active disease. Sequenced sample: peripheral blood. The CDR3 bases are TGTGCCACCAGCAGAGATTCCCGGGGGGCCTATGGCTACACCTTC. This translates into CATSRDSRGAYGYTF.